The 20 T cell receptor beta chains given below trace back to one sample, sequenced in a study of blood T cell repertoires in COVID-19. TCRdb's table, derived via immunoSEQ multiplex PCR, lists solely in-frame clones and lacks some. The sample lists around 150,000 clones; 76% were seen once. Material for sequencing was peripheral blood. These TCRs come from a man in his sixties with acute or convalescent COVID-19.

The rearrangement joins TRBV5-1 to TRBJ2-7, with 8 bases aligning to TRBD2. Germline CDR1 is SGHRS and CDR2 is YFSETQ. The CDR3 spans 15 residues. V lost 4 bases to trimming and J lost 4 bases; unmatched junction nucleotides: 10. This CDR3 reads CASSTLSGGFYEQYF. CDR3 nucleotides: TGCGCCAGCAGCACGCTCAGCGGGGGCTTTTACGAGCAGTACTTC. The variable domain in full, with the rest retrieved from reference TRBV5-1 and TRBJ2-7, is KAGVTQTPRYLIKTRGQQVTLSCSPISGHRSVSWYQQTPGQGLQFLFEYFSETQRNKGNFPGRFSGRQFSNSRSEMNVSTLELGDSALYLCASSTLSGGFYEQYFGPGTRLTVT.

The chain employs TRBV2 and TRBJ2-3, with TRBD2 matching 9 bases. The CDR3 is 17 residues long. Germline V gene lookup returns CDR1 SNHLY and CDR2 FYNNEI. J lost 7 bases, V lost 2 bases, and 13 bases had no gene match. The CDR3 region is CASSEWGPGLAKHTQYF. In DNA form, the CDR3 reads TGTGCCAGCAGTGAATGGGGGCCCGGACTAGCGAAACATACGCAGTATTTT.

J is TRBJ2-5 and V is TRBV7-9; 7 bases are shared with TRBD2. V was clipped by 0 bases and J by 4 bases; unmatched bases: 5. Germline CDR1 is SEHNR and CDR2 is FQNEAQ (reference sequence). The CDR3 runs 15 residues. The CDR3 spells CASSLAGLGSETQYF. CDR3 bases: TGTGCCAGCAGCTTAGCAGGACTAGGCTCAGAGACCCAGTACTTC.

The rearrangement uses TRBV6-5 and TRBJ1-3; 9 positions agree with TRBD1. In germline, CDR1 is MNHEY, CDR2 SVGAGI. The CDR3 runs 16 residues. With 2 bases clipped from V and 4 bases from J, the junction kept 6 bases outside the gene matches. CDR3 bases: TGTGCCAGCAGTTACACGGACAGGGGAAGGGGAAACACCATATATTTT. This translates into CASSYTDRGRGNTIYF.

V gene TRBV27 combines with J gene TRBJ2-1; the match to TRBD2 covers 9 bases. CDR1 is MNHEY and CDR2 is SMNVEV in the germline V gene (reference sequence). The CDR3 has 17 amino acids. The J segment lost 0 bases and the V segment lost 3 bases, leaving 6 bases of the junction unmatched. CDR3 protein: CASSFLGLASSYNEQFF. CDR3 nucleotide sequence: TGTGCCAGCAGTTTCTTGGGACTAGCTAGCTCCTACAATGAGCAGTTCTTC.

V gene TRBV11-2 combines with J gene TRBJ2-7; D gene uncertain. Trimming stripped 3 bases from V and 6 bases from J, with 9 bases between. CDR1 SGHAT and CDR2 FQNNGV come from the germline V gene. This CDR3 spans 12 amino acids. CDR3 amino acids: CASSFPYSEQYF. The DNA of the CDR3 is TGTGCCAGCAGCTTCCCTTATTCCGAGCAGTACTTC.

CDR3 sequence reads: CASSSKGAGGETQYF. The DNA of the CDR3 is TGCGCCAGCAGCTCGAAGGGCGCGGGAGGTGAGACCCAGTACTTC. The chain links TRBV5-1 to TRBJ2-5; 8 positions match TRBD2. The CDR3 is 15 amino acids. CDR1 and CDR2 (germline): SGHRS, YFSETQ. Unmatched junction bases numbered 9, after V lost 3 bases and J lost 5 bases.

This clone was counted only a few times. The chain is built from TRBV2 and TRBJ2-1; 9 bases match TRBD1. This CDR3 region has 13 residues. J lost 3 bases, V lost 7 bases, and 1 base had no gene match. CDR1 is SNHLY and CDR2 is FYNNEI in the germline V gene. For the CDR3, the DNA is TGTGCCAGCACGGGACAGGGCTACAATGAGCAGTTCTTC. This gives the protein CASTGQGYNEQFF. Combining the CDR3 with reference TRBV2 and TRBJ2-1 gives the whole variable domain EPEVTQTPSHQVTQMGQEVILRCVPISNHLYFYWYRQILGQKVEFLVSFYNNEISEKSEIFDDQFSVERPDGSNFTLKIRSTKLEDSAMYFCASTGQGYNEQFFGPGTRLTVL.

CDR3 region: CASSDGRQATRGETQYF. CDR3 nucleotide sequence: TGTGCCAGCAGTGACGGGCGACAGGCCACGAGGGGGGAGACCCAGTACTTC. V and J are TRBV25-1 and TRBJ2-5, with D possibly being TRBD1 (6 bases). Germline V gives CDR1 MGHDK, CDR2 SYGVNS. CDR3 length equals 17 residues. With 3 bases removed from V and 5 bases from J, the gap between germline ends came to 22 bases.

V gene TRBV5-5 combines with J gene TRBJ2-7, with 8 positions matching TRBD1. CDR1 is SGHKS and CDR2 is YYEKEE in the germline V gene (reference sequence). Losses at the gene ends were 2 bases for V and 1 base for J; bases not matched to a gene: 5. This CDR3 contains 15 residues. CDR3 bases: TGTGCCAGCAGCTTCCCTACAGGGGGTTCCTACGAGCAGTACTTC. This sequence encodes CASSFPTGGSYEQYF.

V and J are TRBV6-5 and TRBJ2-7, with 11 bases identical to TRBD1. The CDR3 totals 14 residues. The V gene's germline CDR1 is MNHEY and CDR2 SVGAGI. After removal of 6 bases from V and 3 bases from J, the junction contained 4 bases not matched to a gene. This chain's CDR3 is CASSTGTGGYEQYF. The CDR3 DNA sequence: TGTGCCAGCAGCACCGGGACAGGGGGCTACGAGCAGTACTTC.

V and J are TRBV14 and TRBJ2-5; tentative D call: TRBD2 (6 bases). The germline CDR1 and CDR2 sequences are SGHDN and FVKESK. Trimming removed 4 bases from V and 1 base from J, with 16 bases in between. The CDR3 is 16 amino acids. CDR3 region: CASSPLAGMTQETQYF. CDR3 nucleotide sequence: TGTGCCAGCAGCCCCCTGGCGGGGATGACCCAAGAGACCCAGTACTTC.

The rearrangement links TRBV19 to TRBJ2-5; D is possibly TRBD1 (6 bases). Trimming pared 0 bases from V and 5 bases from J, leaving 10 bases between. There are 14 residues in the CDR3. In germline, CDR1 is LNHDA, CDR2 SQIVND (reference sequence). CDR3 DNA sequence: TGTGCCAGTAGTATAGATGCAGGGGCCGAGACCCAGTACTTC. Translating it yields CASSIDAGAETQYF.

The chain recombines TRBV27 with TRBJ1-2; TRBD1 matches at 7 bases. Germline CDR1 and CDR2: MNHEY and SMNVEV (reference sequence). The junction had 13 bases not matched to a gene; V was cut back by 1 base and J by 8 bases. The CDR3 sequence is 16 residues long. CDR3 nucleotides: TGTGCCAGCAGTTTATTCTCTACCGGGACAGTCGGGGGCTACACCTTC. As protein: CASSLFSTGTVGGYTF.

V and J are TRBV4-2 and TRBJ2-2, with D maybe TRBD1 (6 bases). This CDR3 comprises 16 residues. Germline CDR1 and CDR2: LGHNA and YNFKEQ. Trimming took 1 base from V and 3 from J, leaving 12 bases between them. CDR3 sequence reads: CASSQANTGYTGELFF. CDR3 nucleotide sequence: TGTGCCAGCAGCCAAGCCAATACAGGGTACACCGGGGAGCTGTTTTTT.

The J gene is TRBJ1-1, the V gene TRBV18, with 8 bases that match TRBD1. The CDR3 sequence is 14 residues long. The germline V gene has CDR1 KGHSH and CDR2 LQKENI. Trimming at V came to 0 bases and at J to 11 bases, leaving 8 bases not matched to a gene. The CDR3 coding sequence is TGTGCCAGCTCACCACCTCCGACAGGGGAGGAGGCTTTCTTT. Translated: CASSPPPTGEEAFF.

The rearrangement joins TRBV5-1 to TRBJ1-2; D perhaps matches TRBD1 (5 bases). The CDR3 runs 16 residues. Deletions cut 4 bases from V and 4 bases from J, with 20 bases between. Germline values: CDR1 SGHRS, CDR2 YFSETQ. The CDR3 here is CASSREGQGFPYGYTF. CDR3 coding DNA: TGCGCCAGCAGCCGGGAGGGGCAGGGCTTCCCCTATGGCTACACCTTC.

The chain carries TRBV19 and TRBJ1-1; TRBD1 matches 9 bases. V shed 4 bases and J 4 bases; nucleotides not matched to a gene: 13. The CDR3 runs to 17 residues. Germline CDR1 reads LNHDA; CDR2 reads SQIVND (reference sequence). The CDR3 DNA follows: TGTGCCAGTAGTACCCCCAACCCCAAGACAGGGGGCACTGAAGCTTTCTTT. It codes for CASSTPNPKTGGTEAFF.

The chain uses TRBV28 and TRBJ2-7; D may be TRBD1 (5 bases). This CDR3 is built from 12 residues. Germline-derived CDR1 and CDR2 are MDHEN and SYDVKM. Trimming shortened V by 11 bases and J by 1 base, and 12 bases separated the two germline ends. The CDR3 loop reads CASGMGSYEQYF. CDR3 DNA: TGTGCCTCAGGGATGGGATCCTACGAGCAGTACTTC.

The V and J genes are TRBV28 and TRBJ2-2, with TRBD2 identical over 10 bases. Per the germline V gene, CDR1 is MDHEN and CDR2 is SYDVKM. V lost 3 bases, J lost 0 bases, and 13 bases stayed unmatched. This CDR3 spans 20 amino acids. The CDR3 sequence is CASSFGRMELAGTNTGELFF. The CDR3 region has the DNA TGTGCCAGCAGTTTCGGAAGGATGGAACTAGCGGGAACGAACACCGGGGAGCTGTTTTTT.